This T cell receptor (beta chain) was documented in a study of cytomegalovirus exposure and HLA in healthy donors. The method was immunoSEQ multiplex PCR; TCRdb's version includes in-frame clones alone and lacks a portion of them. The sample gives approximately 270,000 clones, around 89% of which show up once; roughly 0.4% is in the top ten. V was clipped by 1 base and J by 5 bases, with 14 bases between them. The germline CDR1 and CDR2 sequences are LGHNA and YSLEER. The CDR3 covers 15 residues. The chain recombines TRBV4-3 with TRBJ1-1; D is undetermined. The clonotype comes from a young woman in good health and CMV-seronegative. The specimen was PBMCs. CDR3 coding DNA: TGCGCCAGCAGCCAAGGGAGCGGAACGGGAACTGAAGCTTTCTTT. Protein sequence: CASSQGSGTGTEAFF.